Below, 11 T cell receptor beta chains from the same sample are listed, as sequenced in a study of response to subunit inactivated influenza vaccine. TCRdb reprocessed the RT-PCR reads via MiXCR and lists one record per CDR3 protein. The data contain approximately 500,000 distinct CDR3 sequences, around 25% of them singletons. The sample also formed part of further work on T cells expressing NK-cell markers. Per that paper: Synthesis of TCR beta cDNA relied on 5'RACE template switching carrying UMIs.

The sequencing here drew on CD4+ T cells sorted from PBMCs, taken about 12 days after vaccination. These receptors all come from a man aged 45-65 years who received an inactivated influenza vaccine.

This chain links TRBV5-1 with TRBJ2-3; 9 bases fit TRBD1. The CDR3 loop spans 12 amino acids. Unmatched junction bases numbered 8, after V lost 4 bases and J lost 14 bases. The germline CDR1 and CDR2 sequences are SGHRS and YFSETQ. CDR3 in DNA: TGCGCCAGCAGCGACCCGGGACAGGGCAGGTATTTT. This codes for CASSDPGQGRYF.

This clonotype occurred a few times. CDR3: CSALNLAGAFYNEQFF. In DNA form, the CDR3 reads TGCAGTGCTCTGAACCTAGCGGGAGCCTTCTACAATGAGCAGTTCTTC. The chain links TRBV20-1 to TRBJ2-1; 10 bases are a match to TRBD2. Trimming cost V 5 bases and J 3 bases; bases outside gene matches: 10. Per germline, CDR1 DFQATT and CDR2 SNEGSKA (reference sequence). This CDR3 spans 16 amino acids.

The chain combines TRBV7-6 with TRBJ2-1; 8 nucleotides align to TRBD1. CDR1 is SGHVS, CDR2 FNYEAQ, per germline. The CDR3 has 17 residues. V shed 1 base and J 4 bases; nucleotides not matched to a gene: 9. The CDR3 region has the DNA TGTGCCAGCAGCTTAGGGACCGGGACAGGCCAATACAATGAGCAGTTCTTC. It codes for CASSLGTGTGQYNEQFF.

This chain uses TRBV7-9 with TRBJ2-7, with 7 positions matching TRBD1. The trim removed 4 bases at V and 9 bases at J, leaving 3 bases unmatched. The CDR3 covers 11 residues. CDR1 is SEHNR and CDR2 is FQNEAQ in the germline V gene (reference sequence). The CDR3 DNA is TGTGCCAGCAGCTCCGGGACAGTGCAGTACTTC. Translated, it gives CASSSGTVQYF.

This clonotype has a count of ten or more. One end of the junction varies from germline; a read error may be responsible. This sequence joins TRBV5-1 and TRBJ1-4; 8 bases are shared with TRBD1. This CDR3 spans 14 amino acids. The germline V gene encodes CDR1 SGHRS and CDR2 YFSETQ. The CDR3 here is CASSFGQGNEKLFF. For the CDR3, the DNA is TGTGCCAGCAGCTTCGGACAGGGAAATGAAAAACTGTTTTTT.

This clonotype was found a few times. The gene calls are TRBV10-3 and TRBJ1-1; D gene unclear. CDR1 is ENHRY, CDR2 SYGVKD, per germline. This CDR3 has 13 amino acids. V was shortened by 4 bases and J by 5 bases, with 11 bases between the two germline ends. Written as DNA, the CDR3 is TGTGCCATCAGTGGGGCCCAACGGACTGAAGCTTTCTTT. Encoded protein: CAISGAQRTEAFF.

The chain joins TRBV12-3 or TRBV12-4 to TRBJ1-1, with D maybe TRBD1 (5 bases). This CDR3 spans 13 amino acids. V lost 2 bases and J lost 5, with 9 bases in between. CDR3: CASSLRGQTEAFF. The CDR3 DNA follows: TGTGCCAGCAGTTTAAGGGGTCAAACTGAAGCTTTCTTT.

This clonotype occurred a few times. The CDR3 loop reads CASSTGYTYEQYF. The CDR3 region has the DNA TGTGCCAGCAGCACGGGGTACACCTACGAGCAGTACTTC. The V call is TRBV5-5, the J call TRBJ2-7; D may be TRBD2 (5 bases). The germline CDR1 and CDR2 sequences are SGHKS and YYEKEE (reference sequence). Between the trimmed V and J ends, which lost 4 bases and 2 bases, there was a span of 10 bases. This CDR3 comprises 13 residues.

With regard to this clonotype: One end of the junction is discordant with germline, which a read error may explain. The rearrangement uses TRBV7-8 and TRBJ2-1, with 13 nucleotides matching TRBD2. Germline V gene lookup returns CDR1 SGHVS and CDR2 FQNEAQ. The CDR3 has 16 residues. The CDR3 coding sequence is TGTGCCAGCAGCTTTACTAGCGGGGGGGCCAGGAATGAGCAGTCCTTC. Translating it yields CASSFTSGGARNEQSF. The full variable domain, rest sourced from reference TRBV7-8 and TRBJ2-1, is GAGVSQSPRYKVAKRGQDVALRCDPISGHVSLFWYQQALGQGPEFLTYFQNEAQLDKSGLPSDRFFAERPEGSVSTLKIQRTQQEDSAVYLCASSFTSGGARNEQSFGPGTRLTVL.

This sequence joins TRBV12-3 or TRBV12-4 and TRBJ1-2, with TRBD1 matching 7 bases. V dropped 4 bases and J dropped 4; count of bases not matched to a gene: 15. The CDR3 has 17 residues. CDR3 sequence (DNA): TGTGCCAGCAGTTCCTCCCAGGGACAGTTTCAGCTCTATGGCTACACCTTC. It specifies CASSSSQGQFQLYGYTF.

The sample holds a few counts of this clonotype. The V and J genes are TRBV5-1 and TRBJ2-3; 12 bases match TRBD2. There are 14 residues in the CDR3. Trimming cost V 4 bases and J 7 bases; bases outside gene matches: 4. CDR1 SGHRS and CDR2 YFSETQ come from the germline V gene. CDR3 bases: TGCGCCAGCAGCCCGGGACTAGCGGGTTATACGCAGTATTTT. It encodes CASSPGLAGYTQYF.